This passage covers 32 T cell receptor beta chains from one sample sequenced in a study of blood T cell repertoires in COVID-19. This table comes from immunoSEQ multiplex PCR, and its TCRdb copy is limited to in-frame clones, with some not included. Here the sample spans 310,000 or so clones, around 90% being singletons. The specimen was PBMCs or T cells enriched from blood (not recorded which). The receptors were gathered from a woman aged 25 to 39 who had recovered from COVID-19.

The rearrangement joins TRBV25-1 to TRBJ2-1; TRBD2 is a possible D gene (6 bases). Germline CDR1 reads MGHDK; CDR2 reads SYGVNS. The CDR3 contains 14 residues. V was shortened by 5 bases and J by 1 base, with 9 bases between the two germline ends. The CDR3 region is CASSKTSSYNEQFF. CDR3 bases: TGTGCCAGCAGTAAGACTAGTTCCTACAATGAGCAGTTCTTC.

The V gene is TRBV3-1 (or the pseudogene TRBV3-2), the J gene TRBJ1-1; D not resolved. V lost 0 bases to trimming and J lost 5 bases, with 10 bases between them. Germline V lookup: CDR1 LGHDT, CDR2 YNNKEL (reference sequence). The length of the CDR3 is 14 residues. CDR3 residues: CASSQDIVSTEAFF. In nucleotides, the CDR3 is TGTGCCAGCAGCCAAGATATCGTATCGACTGAAGCTTTCTTT.

This chain connects TRBV18 to TRBJ2-3; 12 bases agree with TRBD2. The CDR3 is 16 residues long. V trimming: 2 bases; J trimming: 6 bases; junction bases outside the gene matches: 6. The germline CDR1 and CDR2 sequences are KGHSH and LQKENI. In DNA, the CDR3 is TGTGCCAGCTCACCAGCGGCTCTAGCGGGAGGGGATACGCAGTATTTT. Amino acids: CASSPAALAGGDTQYF.

This clone was found a few times. The V and J genes are TRBV9 and TRBJ2-7; D possibly corresponds to TRBD2 (6 bases). The length of the CDR3 is 15 residues. The V and J ends lost 2 bases and 4 bases respectively, with 16 bases between them. Germline lookup yields CDR1 SGDLS and CDR2 YYNGEE. CDR3 sequence (DNA): TGTGCCAGCAGCGTTCGGCCGGGAGCAGGGTACGAGCAGTACTTC. Protein: CASSVRPGAGYEQYF.

The chain joins TRBV7-9 to TRBJ1-1; D is ambiguous. The germline V and J ends were trimmed by 5 bases and 4 bases, with 14 bases remaining between them. The germline V gene has CDR1 SEHNR and CDR2 FQNEAQ (reference sequence). The CDR3 has 14 amino acids. The CDR3: CASSPFGRVTEAFF. The CDR3 DNA follows: TGTGCCAGCAGCCCGTTCGGGCGGGTCACTGAAGCTTTCTTT.

A single count supports this clone. The CDR3: CASSRGVDRTYNEQFF. The CDR3 DNA reads as TGCGCCAGCAGCCGAGGGGTTGACAGGACCTACAATGAGCAGTTCTTC. The chain recombines TRBV10-1 with TRBJ2-1, with D possibly being TRBD1 (6 bases). Per germline, CDR1 WNHNN and CDR2 SYGVQD (reference sequence). V lost 6 bases to trimming and J lost 2 bases, with 17 bases between them. The CDR3 is 16 amino acids.

V is TRBV5-1 and J is TRBJ1-1, with 7 nucleotides matching TRBD1. After removal of 4 bases from V and 1 base from J, the junction contained 1 base not matched to a gene. Germline CDR1 is SGHRS and CDR2 is YFSETQ. The CDR3 length is 13 residues. CDR3 nucleotides: TGCGCCAGCAGCAGGGGGCAGAACACTGAAGCTTTCTTT. This translates into CASSRGQNTEAFF.

The genes are TRBV4-3 and TRBJ1-5; maybe TRBD1 (6 bases). In germline, CDR1 is LGHNA, CDR2 YSLEER. The CDR3 runs to 14 residues. V was clipped by 2 bases and J by 2 bases, with 7 bases between them. The CDR3 loop is CASSQTGRNQPQHF. The CDR3 DNA reads TGCGCCAGCAGCCAAACAGGGCGCAATCAGCCCCAGCATTTT.

The CDR3 loop reads CASSFILNTEAFF. CDR3 in DNA: TGTGCCAGCAGCTTTATTCTGAACACTGAAGCTTTCTTT. The rearrangement uses TRBV5-5 and TRBJ1-1; D uncertain. Trimming pared 2 bases from V and 0 bases from J, leaving 5 bases between. The CDR3 is made up of 13 amino acids. The V gene's germline CDR1 is SGHKS and CDR2 YYEKEE (reference sequence). The variable domain in full, with the rest retrieved from reference TRBV5-5 and TRBJ1-1, is DAGVTQSPTHLIKTRGQQVTLRCSPISGHKSVSWYQQVLGQGPQFIFQYYEKEERGRGNFPDRFSARQFPNYSSELNVNALLLGDSALYLCASSFILNTEAFFGQGTRLTVV.

This clone was detected a few times. The rearrangement uses TRBV28 and TRBJ1-6; no reliable D call. The CDR3 loop spans 15 amino acids. V was cut by 8 bases and J by 7 bases, with 18 bases left in between. Germline V gene lookup returns CDR1 MDHEN and CDR2 SYDVKM. The CDR3 DNA is TGTGCCAGCTGCATGGGAGTACATCGGAATTCACCCCTCCACTTT. This encodes CASCMGVHRNSPLHF. Full variable domain (rest looked up from reference TRBV28 and TRBJ1-6): DVKVTQSSRYLVKRTGEKVFLECVQDMDHENMFWYRQDPGLGLRLIYFSYDVKMKEKGDIPEGYSVSREKKERFSLILESASTNQTSMYLCASCMGVHRNSPLHFGNGTRLTVT.

This clone was observed a handful of times. V usage is TRBV2 and J usage is TRBJ2-7; tentative D call: TRBD1 (5 bases). This CDR3 has 13 amino acids. Trimming cost V 7 bases and J 2 bases, with 12 bases left between them. Germline loops: CDR1 SNHLY, CDR2 FYNNEI. CDR3 coding DNA: TGTGCCAGCAAGCCCCCAGGGCCCTACGAGCAGTACTTC. It encodes CASKPPGPYEQYF.

The V and J genes are TRBV18 and TRBJ2-1, with a weak D call TRBD1 (5 bases). The CDR3 runs to 13 residues. Germline values: CDR1 KGHSH, CDR2 LQKENI. The V and J ends lost 3 bases and 10 bases respectively, with 13 bases between them. The CDR3 DNA sequence: TGTGCCAGCTCACCTCTACCTGGACACGAGCAGTTCTTC. Translated: CASSPLPGHEQFF.

This chain uses TRBV28 with TRBJ1-6, with D unresolved. Deletions cut 7 bases from V and 0 bases from J, with 16 bases between. In germline, CDR1 is MDHEN, CDR2 SYDVKM. The CDR3 is 17 amino acids. The CDR3 region has the DNA TGTGCCAGCACCCAAACTACACGGAGCTCCTATAATTCACCCCTCCACTTT. Encoded protein: CASTQTTRSSYNSPLHF. The full variable domain, in which reference TRBV28 and TRBJ1-6 provide the parts outside the CDR3, is DVKVTQSSRYLVKRTGEKVFLECVQDMDHENMFWYRQDPGLGLRLIYFSYDVKMKEKGDIPEGYSVSREKKERFSLILESASTNQTSMYLCASTQTTRSSYNSPLHFGNGTRLTVT.

The chain employs TRBV28 and TRBJ1-2, with 10 bases matching TRBD1. The V gene end was trimmed by 4 bases and the J gene end by 0 bases; junction bases not matched to a gene: 2. The CDR3 consists of 15 residues. CDR1 and CDR2 (germline): MDHEN, SYDVKM. The DNA for the CDR3 is TGTGCCAGCAGTTCCGGGACAGGGGCTAACTATGGCTACACCTTC. Translation gives CASSSGTGANYGYTF.

The V call is TRBV21-1, the J call TRBJ2-3; the D call TRBD2 from the table was never checked on the DNA. TRBV21-1 is described as a pseudogene. This CDR3 contains 17 residues. The CDR3: CASSKGAGGGLTDTQYF. CDR3 bases: TGTGCCAGCAGCAAAGGAGCGGGAGGGGGATTGACGGATACGCAGTATTTT.

The chain combines TRBV20-1 with TRBJ2-3; 9 bases are a match to TRBD2. The ends lost 3 bases at V and 0 bases at J; junction bases unmatched: 7. The CDR3 has 16 residues. Germline V gene sequence: CDR1 DFQATT, CDR2 SNEGSKA (reference sequence). CDR3 DNA sequence: TGCAGTGCTAGTGCGCCCGGGACTAGCAGCACAGATACGCAGTATTTT. The encoded protein is CSASAPGTSSTDTQYF.

The genes are TRBV6-5 and TRBJ1-1; the D gene is possibly TRBD1 (6 bases). Germline CDR1 is MNHEY and CDR2 is SVGAGI. V dropped 4 bases and J dropped 1 base, with 10 bases sitting between them. The CDR3 is 14 amino acids. In nucleotides, the CDR3 is TGTGCCAGCAGTTTTAGGACAGCGAACACTGAAGCTTTCTTT. This encodes CASSFRTANTEAFF.

The rearrangement joins TRBV25-1 to TRBJ2-2; 9 nucleotides line up with TRBD2. Trimming cost V 5 bases and J 2 bases; bases outside gene matches: 9. Germline CDR1 reads MGHDK; CDR2 reads SYGVNS. The CDR3 has 17 amino acids. CDR3 amino acids: CASSLPGLAANTGELFF. The CDR3, as DNA: TGTGCCAGCAGTCTACCGGGACTAGCAGCTAACACCGGGGAGCTGTTTTTT.

The J gene is TRBJ2-1, the V gene TRBV9; weak D call: TRBD2 (5 bases). The CDR3 runs 15 residues. Germline V gene data show CDR1 as SGDLS and CDR2 as YYNGEE. V was trimmed by 3 bases and J by 6 bases, leaving 16 bases between them. The CDR3 DNA is TGTGCCAGCAGCGCCCAAGTCAGCGGAGGCAATGAGCAGTTCTTC. It encodes CASSAQVSGGNEQFF.

The J gene is TRBJ1-5, the V gene TRBV5-1, with 10 positions matching TRBD1. CDR1 is SGHRS, CDR2 YFSETQ, per germline. This CDR3 is built from 16 residues. V was clipped by 0 bases and J by 4 bases; unmatched bases: 4. CDR3: CASSLGGTGENQPQHF. CDR3 DNA sequence: TGCGCCAGCAGCTTGGGGGGGACAGGGGAAAATCAGCCCCAGCATTTT.

CDR3 sequence reads: CASSPTGTANTGELFF. The CDR3 region has the DNA TGTGCCAGCAGCCCGACCGGGACAGCGAACACCGGGGAGCTGTTTTTT. The chain is built from TRBV9 and TRBJ2-2; 7 bases line up with TRBD1. This CDR3 is 16 amino acids long. Germline CDR1 reads SGDLS; CDR2 reads YYNGEE. V lost 4 bases and J lost 0; bases outside the gene matches: 6. The variable domain in full, completed from reference TRBV9 and TRBJ2-2, reads DSGVTQTPKHLITATGQRVTLRCSPRSGDLSVYWYQQSLDQGLQFLIQYYNGEERAKGNILERFSAQQFPDLHSELNLSSLELGDSALYFCASSPTGTANTGELFFGEGSRLTVL.

V gene TRBV28 combines with J gene TRBJ2-1; no firm D call. The CDR3 is 13 amino acids. Trimming took off 1 base at V and 4 bases at J, with 5 bases between the two ends. CDR1 is MDHEN, CDR2 SYDVKM, per germline. The CDR3 region is CASSLSGYNEQFF. CDR3 sequence (DNA): TGTGCCAGCAGTTTATCCGGGTACAATGAGCAGTTCTTC.

This chain connects TRBV5-1 to TRBJ2-2; 12 bases agree with TRBD2. CDR1 is SGHRS, CDR2 YFSETQ, per germline. The CDR3 runs to 18 residues. V lost 0 bases, J lost 4 bases, and 7 bases stayed unmatched. CDR3 residues: CASSLGRPGLAGTGELFF. CDR3 DNA sequence: TGCGCCAGCAGCTTGGGGCGTCCGGGACTAGCGGGCACCGGGGAGCTGTTTTTT.

The chain has TRBV27 and TRBJ2-1; 11 positions agree with TRBD2. V gave up 0 bases and J gave up 7 bases; unmatched junction bases: 2. There are 15 residues in the CDR3. Germline V gene data show CDR1 as MNHEY and CDR2 as SMNVEV (reference sequence). CDR3 DNA: TGTGCCAGCAGTTTATCGGCTAGCGGGAGGAATGAGCAGTTCTTC. Translating it yields CASSLSASGRNEQFF.

The V and J genes are TRBV2 and TRBJ2-7; 9 bases agree with TRBD2. The V gene's germline CDR1 is SNHLY and CDR2 FYNNEI. This CDR3 comprises 15 residues. Unmatched junction bases numbered 4, after V lost 2 bases and J lost 2 bases. The CDR3 protein is CASSENGLATYEQYF. DNA of the CDR3: TGTGCCAGCAGTGAAAACGGACTAGCGACCTACGAGCAGTACTTC.

The genes are TRBV15 and TRBJ2-7; TRBD2 is a possible D gene (6 bases). With 0 bases removed from V and 3 bases from J, the gap between germline ends came to 12 bases. The CDR3 sequence is 15 residues long. Germline V gene lookup returns CDR1 LNHNV and CDR2 YYDKDF (reference sequence). CDR3 amino acids: CATSREVGGGYEQYF. As DNA, the CDR3 is TGTGCCACCAGCAGAGAGGTCGGGGGAGGCTACGAGCAGTACTTC.

This sequence joins TRBV5-1 and TRBJ2-2; the match to TRBD1 covers 10 bases. The CDR3 runs 16 residues. CDR1 is SGHRS and CDR2 is YFSETQ in the germline V gene. The J segment lost 5 bases and the V segment lost 4 bases, leaving 8 bases of the junction unmatched. The CDR3 nucleotides are TGCGCCAGCAGCCGGAAAGGACAGGGGGTAACCGGGGAGCTGTTTTTT. This encodes CASSRKGQGVTGELFF.

V is TRBV6-6 and J is TRBJ1-6; no firm D call. CDR3 size: 15 residues. V was shortened by 2 bases and J by 3 bases, with 8 bases between the two germline ends. The germline gives CDR1 MNHNY, CDR2 SVGAGI (reference sequence). The chain's CDR3 is CASSYGQIYNSPLHF. The CDR3, as DNA: TGTGCCAGCAGTTACGGGCAGATCTATAATTCACCCCTCCACTTT.

The chain employs TRBV6-5 and TRBJ2-7; 9 bases align to TRBD2. Germline V gene lookup returns CDR1 MNHEY and CDR2 SVGAGI. The junction had 0 bases not matched to a gene; V was cut back by 5 bases and J by 1 base. The CDR3 has 13 amino acids. The CDR3 DNA reads as TGTGCCAGCAGTACTAGCGGGTCCTACGAGCAGTACTTC. Protein sequence: CASSTSGSYEQYF.

Ten or more counts support this clone. V usage is TRBV4-1 and J usage is TRBJ2-7; 7 bases line up with TRBD1. Germline V gives CDR1 MGHRA, CDR2 YSYEKL. CDR3 size: 15 residues. V lost 1 base and J lost 2; bases outside the gene matches: 5. CDR3 amino acids: CASSQGRTGAYEQYF. CDR3 DNA: TGCGCCAGCAGCCAAGGGCGTACAGGGGCCTACGAGCAGTACTTC.

The chain uses TRBV9 and TRBJ1-6, with D unclear. Germline CDR1 SGDLS, CDR2 YYNGEE. This CDR3 has 14 amino acids. The V gene lost 0 bases and the J gene lost 5 bases, with 6 bases spanning the gap. The CDR3 here is CASSVDSHNSPLHF. The CDR3 DNA reads as TGTGCCAGCAGCGTAGACAGCCATAATTCACCCCTCCACTTT.

J is TRBJ1-2 and V is TRBV6-5; 9 bases are a match to TRBD1. The CDR3 runs to 14 residues. Germline CDR1 and CDR2: MNHEY and SVGAGI. J was trimmed by 2 bases and V by 7 bases; bases with no gene match: 5. DNA of the CDR3: TGTGCCAGCACTAGGACAGGGGCCAACTATGGCTACACCTTC. This gives the protein CASTRTGANYGYTF.